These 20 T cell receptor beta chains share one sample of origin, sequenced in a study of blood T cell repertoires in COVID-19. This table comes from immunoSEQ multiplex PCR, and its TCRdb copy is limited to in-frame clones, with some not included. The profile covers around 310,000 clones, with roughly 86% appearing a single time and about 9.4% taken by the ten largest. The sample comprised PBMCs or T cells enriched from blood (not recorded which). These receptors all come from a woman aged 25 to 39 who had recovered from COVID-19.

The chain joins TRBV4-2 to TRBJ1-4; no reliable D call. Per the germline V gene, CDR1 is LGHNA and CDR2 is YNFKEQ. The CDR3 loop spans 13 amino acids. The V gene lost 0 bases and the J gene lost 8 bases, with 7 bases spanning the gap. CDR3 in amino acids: CASSQDGPEKLFF. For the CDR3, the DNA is TGTGCCAGCAGCCAAGATGGCCCAGAAAAACTGTTTTTT.

The DNA of the CDR3 is TGTGCCAGCAGGAAGGGACTAGCGGGAGCGGGAGAGCAGTACTTC. It specifies CASRKGLAGAGEQYF. The chain uses TRBV27 and TRBJ2-7; TRBD2 matches at 14 bases. This CDR3 is built from 15 residues. Germline CDR1 MNHEY, CDR2 SMNVEV (reference sequence). V lost 6 bases and J lost 7; bases outside the gene matches: 8.

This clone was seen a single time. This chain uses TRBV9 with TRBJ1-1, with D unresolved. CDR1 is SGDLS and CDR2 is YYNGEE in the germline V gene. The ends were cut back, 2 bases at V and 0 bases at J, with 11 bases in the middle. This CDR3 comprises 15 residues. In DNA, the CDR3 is TGTGCCAGCAGCGTTTACGAGGAGATGAACACTGAAGCTTTCTTT. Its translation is CASSVYEEMNTEAFF.

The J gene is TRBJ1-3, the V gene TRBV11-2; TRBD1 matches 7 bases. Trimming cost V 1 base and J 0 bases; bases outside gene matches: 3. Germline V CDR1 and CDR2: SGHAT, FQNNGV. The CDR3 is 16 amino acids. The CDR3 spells CASSLVPGGSGNTIYF. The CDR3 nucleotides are TGTGCCAGCAGCTTAGTTCCAGGGGGCTCTGGAAACACCATATATTTT. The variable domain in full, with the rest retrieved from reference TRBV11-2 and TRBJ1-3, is EAGVAQSPRYKIIEKRQSVAFWCNPISGHATLYWYQQILGQGPKLLIQFQNNGVVDDSQLPKDRFSAERLKGVDSTLKIQPAKLEDSAVYLCASSLVPGGSGNTIYFGEGSWLTVV.

This CDR3 is CASSTDLAGESNEQFF. The CDR3 nucleotides read TGTGCCAGTAGTACAGATCTAGCGGGAGAATCCAATGAGCAGTTCTTC. V usage is TRBV19 and J usage is TRBJ2-1; 10 positions agree with TRBD2. J was trimmed by 6 bases and V by 4 bases; bases with no gene match: 9. The germline V gene has CDR1 LNHDA and CDR2 SQIVND (reference sequence). The length of the CDR3 is 16 residues. Complete variable domain (other parts from reference TRBV19 and TRBJ2-1): DGGITQSPKYLFRKEGQNVTLSCEQNLNHDAMYWYRQDPGQGLRLIYYSQIVNDFQKGDIAEGYSVSREKKESFPLTVTSAQKNPTAFYLCASSTDLAGESNEQFFGPGTRLTVL.

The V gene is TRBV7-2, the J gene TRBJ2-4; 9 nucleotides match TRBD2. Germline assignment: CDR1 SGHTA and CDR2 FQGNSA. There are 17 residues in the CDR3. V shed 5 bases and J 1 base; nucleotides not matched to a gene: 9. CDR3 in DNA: TGTGCCAGCAGCGTCAGCGGGAGGATCTCGGCCAAAAACATTCAGTACTTC. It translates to CASSVSGRISAKNIQYF.

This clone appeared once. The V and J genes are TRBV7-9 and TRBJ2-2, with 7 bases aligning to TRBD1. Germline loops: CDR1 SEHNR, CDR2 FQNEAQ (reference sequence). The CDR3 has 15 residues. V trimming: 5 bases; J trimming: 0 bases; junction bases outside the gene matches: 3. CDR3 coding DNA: TGTGCCAGCAGCCTGGGACAGACGAACACCGGGGAGCTGTTTTTT. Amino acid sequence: CASSLGQTNTGELFF.

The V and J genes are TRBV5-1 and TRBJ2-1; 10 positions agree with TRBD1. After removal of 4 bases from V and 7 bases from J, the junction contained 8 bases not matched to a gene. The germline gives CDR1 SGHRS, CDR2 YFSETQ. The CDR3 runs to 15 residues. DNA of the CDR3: TGCGCCAGCAGCGCCGGGACAGGGGCCTGGAATGAGCAGTTCTTC. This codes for CASSAGTGAWNEQFF.

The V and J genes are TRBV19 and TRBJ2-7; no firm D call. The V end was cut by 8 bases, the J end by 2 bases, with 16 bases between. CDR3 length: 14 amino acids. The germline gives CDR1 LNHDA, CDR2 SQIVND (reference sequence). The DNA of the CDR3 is TGTGCCAGTGCATATCTCGCGTCACCCTACGAGCAGTACTTC. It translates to CASAYLASPYEQYF.

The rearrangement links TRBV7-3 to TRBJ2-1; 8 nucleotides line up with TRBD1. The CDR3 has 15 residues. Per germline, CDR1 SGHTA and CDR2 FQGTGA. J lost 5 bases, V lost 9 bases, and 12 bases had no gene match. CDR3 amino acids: CASPNQGQVHNEQFF. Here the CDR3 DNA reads TGTGCCAGTCCGAATCAGGGACAGGTCCACAATGAGCAGTTCTTC.

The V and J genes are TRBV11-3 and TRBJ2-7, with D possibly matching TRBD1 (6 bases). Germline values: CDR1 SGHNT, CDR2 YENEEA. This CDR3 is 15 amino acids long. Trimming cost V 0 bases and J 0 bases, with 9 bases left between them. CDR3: CASSLEGHNSYEQYF. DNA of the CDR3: TGTGCCAGCAGCTTAGAGGGACACAACTCCTACGAGCAGTACTTC.

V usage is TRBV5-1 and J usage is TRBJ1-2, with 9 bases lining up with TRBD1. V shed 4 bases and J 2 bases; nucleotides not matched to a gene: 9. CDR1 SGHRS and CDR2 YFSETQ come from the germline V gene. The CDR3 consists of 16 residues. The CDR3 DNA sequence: TGCGCCAGCAGCCCACCTCTGGGACAGGGAAACTATGGCTACACCTTC. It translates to CASSPPLGQGNYGYTF.

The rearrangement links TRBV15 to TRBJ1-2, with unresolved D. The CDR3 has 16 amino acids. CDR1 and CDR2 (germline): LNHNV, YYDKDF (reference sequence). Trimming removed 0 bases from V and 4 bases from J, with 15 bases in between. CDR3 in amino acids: CATSRDGAPRSYGYTF. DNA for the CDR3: TGTGCCACCAGCAGAGATGGCGCCCCGCGGAGCTATGGCTACACCTTC.

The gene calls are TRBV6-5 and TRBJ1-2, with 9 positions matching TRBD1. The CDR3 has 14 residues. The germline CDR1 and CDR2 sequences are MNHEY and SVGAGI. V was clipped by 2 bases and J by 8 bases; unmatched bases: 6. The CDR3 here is CASSYTSTGGGYTF. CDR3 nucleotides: TGTGCCAGCAGTTACACCTCGACAGGGGGAGGCTACACCTTC.

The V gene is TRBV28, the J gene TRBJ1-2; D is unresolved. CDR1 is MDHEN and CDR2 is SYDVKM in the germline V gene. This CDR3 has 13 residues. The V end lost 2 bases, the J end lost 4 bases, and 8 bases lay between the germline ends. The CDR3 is CASSLPGGYGYTF. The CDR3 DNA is TGTGCCAGCAGTTTACCCGGAGGCTATGGCTACACCTTC.

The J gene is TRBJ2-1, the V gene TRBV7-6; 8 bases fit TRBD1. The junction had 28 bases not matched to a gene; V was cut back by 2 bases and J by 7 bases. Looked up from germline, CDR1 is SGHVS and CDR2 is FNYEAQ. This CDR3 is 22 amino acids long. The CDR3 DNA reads TGTGCCAGCAGCTTATTGTCAGGACAGGGACTCGAATGGCGCCAGACGGGTAATGAGCAGTTCTTC. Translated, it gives CASSLLSGQGLEWRQTGNEQFF.

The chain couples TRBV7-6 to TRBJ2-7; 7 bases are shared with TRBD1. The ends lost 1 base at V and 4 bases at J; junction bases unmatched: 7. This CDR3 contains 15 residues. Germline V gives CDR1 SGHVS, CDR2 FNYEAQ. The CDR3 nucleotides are TGTGCCAGCAGCTTAGGACAGGGAATCGGATACGAGCAGTACTTC. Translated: CASSLGQGIGYEQYF.

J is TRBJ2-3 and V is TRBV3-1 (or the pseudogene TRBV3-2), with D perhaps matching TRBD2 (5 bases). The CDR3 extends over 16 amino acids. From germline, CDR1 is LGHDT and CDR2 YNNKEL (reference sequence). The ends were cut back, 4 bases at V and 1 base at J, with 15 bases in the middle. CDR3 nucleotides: TGTGCCAGCAGCCGAGGGTCGATGGGAGGCACAGATACGCAGTATTTT. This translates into CASSRGSMGGTDTQYF.

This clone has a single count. In DNA form, the CDR3 reads TGTGCCAGCTCATCCACCAGCGACACTGAAGCTTTCTTT. Translation gives CASSSTSDTEAFF. This chain links TRBV18 with TRBJ1-1, with D unresolved. The CDR3 has 13 residues. V dropped 5 bases and J dropped 3 bases, with 10 bases sitting between them. The germline gives CDR1 KGHSH, CDR2 LQKENI.

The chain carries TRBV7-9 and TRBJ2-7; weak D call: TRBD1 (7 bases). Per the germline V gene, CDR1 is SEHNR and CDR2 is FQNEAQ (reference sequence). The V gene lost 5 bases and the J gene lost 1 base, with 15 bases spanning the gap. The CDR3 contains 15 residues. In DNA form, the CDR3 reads TGTGCCAGCAGCCCTGGAGGGGGCCAATCCTACGAGCAGTACTTC. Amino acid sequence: CASSPGGGQSYEQYF.